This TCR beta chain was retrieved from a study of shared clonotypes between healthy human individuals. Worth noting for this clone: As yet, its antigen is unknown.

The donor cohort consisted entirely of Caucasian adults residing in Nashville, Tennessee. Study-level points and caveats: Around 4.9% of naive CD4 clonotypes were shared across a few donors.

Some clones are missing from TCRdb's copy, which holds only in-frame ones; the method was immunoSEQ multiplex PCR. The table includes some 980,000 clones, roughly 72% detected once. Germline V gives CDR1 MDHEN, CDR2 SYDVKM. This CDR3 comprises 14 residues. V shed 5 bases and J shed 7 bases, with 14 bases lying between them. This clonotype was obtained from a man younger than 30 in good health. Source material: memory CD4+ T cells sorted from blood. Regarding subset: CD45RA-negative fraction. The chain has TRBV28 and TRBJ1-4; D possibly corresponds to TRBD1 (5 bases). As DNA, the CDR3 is TGTGCCAGCAGTGCCTCCGGGGGGGGTGAAAAACTGTTTTTT. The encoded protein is CASSASGGGEKLFF. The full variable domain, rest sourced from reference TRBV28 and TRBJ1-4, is DVKVTQSSRYLVKRTGEKVFLECVQDMDHENMFWYRQDPGLGLRLIYFSYDVKMKEKGDIPEGYSVSREKKERFSLILESASTNQTSMYLCASSASGGGEKLFFGSGTQLSVL.